The clone carrying this TCR beta chain was detected a few times. Antigen: not known. Each pre-culture CD4+ sample aimed for 200,000 T cell genomes at deep resolution. Data came from immunoSEQ multiplex PCR; TCRdb stores just in-frame clones and leaves some out. The sample holds about 73,000 clones, about four fifths seen once. This sample was included in a study of T cell repertoires and HLA-DP antigens. Turning to the study itself: Pre-culture CD4+ samples used about 1,200 ng DNA versus 200 to 250 ng for CD137+CD4+ sorts. Study-wide results and caveats: Clones undetected before culture averaged roughly 39% against one allele and around 50% against the other.

Purity of the untouched CD4+ T cells was about 98%. Germline V lookup: CDR1 LNHNV, CDR2 YYDKDF (reference sequence). CDR3 length: 13 residues. Trimming at V came to 5 bases and at J to 5 bases, leaving 4 bases not matched to a gene. The rearrangement joins TRBV15 to TRBJ1-2; 8 nucleotides agree with TRBD1. Sample: CD4+ T cells from PBMCs. The sequence derives from a man in his sixties in good health and CMV-seronegative. The CDR3 DNA reads TGTGCCACCAGCCAGACAGGGGAGTATGGCTACACCTTC. The encoded protein is CATSQTGEYGYTF.